The text below deals with one TCR beta chain. V was cut by 0 bases and J by 9 bases, with 15 bases left in between. Germline V gene lookup returns CDR1 DFQATT and CDR2 SNEGSKA (reference sequence). The CDR3 has 14 amino acids. The data derive from a study of CD8 T cells in Susac syndrome. With random hexamers, roughly 0.5 to 1 ug RNA was reverse transcribed. TCRdb used MiXCR to reprocess the immunoSEQ multiplex PCR reads, holding one entry per CDR3 protein. The table lists about 200,000 distinct CDR3 sequences, 90% to 95% of them singletons. V gene TRBV20-1 combines with J gene TRBJ2-1; a weak D match, TRBD2 (6 bases). This receptor was identified in a human donor in good health. The sample comprised CD4+ T cells from PBMCs. In DNA, the CDR3 is TGCAGTGCTAGAGATCGGACTAAGGTTTCTGAGCAGTTCTTC. This translates into CSARDRTKVSEQFF.